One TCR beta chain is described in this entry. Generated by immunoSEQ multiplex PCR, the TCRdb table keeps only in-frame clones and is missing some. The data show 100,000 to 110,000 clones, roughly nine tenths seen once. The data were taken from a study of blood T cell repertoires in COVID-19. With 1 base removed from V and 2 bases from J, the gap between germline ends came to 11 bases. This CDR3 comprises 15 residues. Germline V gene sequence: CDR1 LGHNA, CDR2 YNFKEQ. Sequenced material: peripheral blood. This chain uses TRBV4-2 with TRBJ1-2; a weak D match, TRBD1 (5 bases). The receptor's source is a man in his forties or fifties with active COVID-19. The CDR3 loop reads CASSQANSGNYGYTF. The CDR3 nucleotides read TGTGCCAGCAGCCAAGCTAATTCAGGGAACTATGGCTACACCTTC.